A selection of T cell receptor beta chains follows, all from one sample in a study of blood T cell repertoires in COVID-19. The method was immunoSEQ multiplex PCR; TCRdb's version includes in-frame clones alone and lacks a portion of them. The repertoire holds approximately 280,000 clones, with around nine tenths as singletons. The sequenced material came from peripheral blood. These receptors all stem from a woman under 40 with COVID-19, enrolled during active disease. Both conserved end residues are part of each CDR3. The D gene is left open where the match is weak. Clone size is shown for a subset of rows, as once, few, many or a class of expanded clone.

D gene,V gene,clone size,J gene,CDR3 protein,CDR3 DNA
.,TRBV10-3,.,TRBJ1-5,CALPAGVANQPQHF,TGTGCCCTCCCCGCGGGGGTTGCCAATCAGCCCCAGCATTTT
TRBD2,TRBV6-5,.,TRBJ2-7,CASSYGGGSYEQYF,TGTGCCAGCAGTTATGGGGGGGGCTCCTACGAGCAGTACTTC
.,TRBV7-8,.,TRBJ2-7,CASSLVARGSTYEQYF,TGTGCCAGCAGCTTAGTTGCCAGGGGTTCAACCTACGAGCAGTACTTC
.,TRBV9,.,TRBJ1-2,CASSVGQAANYGYTF,TGTGCCAGCAGCGTAGGTCAGGCAGCTAACTATGGCTACACCTTC
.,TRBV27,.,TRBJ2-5,CASRPHGLGTGETQYF,TGTGCCAGCAGACCTCACGGACTTGGAACCGGGGAGACCCAGTACTTC
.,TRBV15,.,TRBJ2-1,CATSRPRGSTLGEQFF,TGTGCCACCAGCAGACCCCGAGGTAGCACGTTGGGTGAGCAGTTCTTC
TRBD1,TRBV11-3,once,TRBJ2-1,CASSRMAGTGGNEQFF,TGTGCCAGCAGTCGAATGGCGGGGACAGGGGGCAATGAGCAGTTCTTC
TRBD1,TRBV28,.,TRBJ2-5,CASTSRGQGIQETQYF,TGTGCCAGCACCTCCAGGGGGCAGGGGATCCAAGAGACCCAGTACTTC
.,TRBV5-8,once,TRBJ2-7,CASSLRDSARYEQYF,TGTGCCAGCAGCCTCCGGGACTCAGCACGCTACGAGCAGTACTTC
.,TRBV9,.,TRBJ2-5,CASSVNPSGGETQYF,TGTGCCAGCAGCGTTAATCCGAGCGGAGGAGAGACCCAGTACTTC
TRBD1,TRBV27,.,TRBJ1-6,CASSWTGRTPLHF,TGTGCCAGCAGTTGGACAGGTCGGACACCCCTCCACTTT
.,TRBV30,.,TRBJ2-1,CAWTSGNEQFF,TGTGCCTGGACTTCCGGCAATGAGCAGTTCTTC
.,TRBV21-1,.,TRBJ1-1,CASSPPGTGTWDAEAFF,TGTGCCAGCAGCCCGCCCGGGACAGGGACCTGGGATGCTGAAGCTTTCTTT
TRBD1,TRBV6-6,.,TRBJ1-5,CASRRGQVDSQPQHF,TGTGCCAGCAGAAGAGGACAGGTAGACAGTCAGCCCCAGCATTTT
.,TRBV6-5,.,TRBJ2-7,CASSPGQRFYEQYF,TGTGCCAGCAGTCCGGGACAACGTTTCTACGAGCAGTACTTC
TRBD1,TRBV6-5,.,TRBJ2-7,CASSYDRAGTYEQYF,TGTGCCAGCAGTTACGACAGGGCAGGGACCTACGAGCAGTACTTC
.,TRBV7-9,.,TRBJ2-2,CASSLVSGAGELFF,TGTGCCAGCAGCTTAGTATCCGGGGCCGGGGAGCTGTTTTTT
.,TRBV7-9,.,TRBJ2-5,CASSLDNWRGLIETQYF,TGTGCCAGCAGCTTAGATAATTGGAGGGGGCTGATAGAGACCCAGTACTTC
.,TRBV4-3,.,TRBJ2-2,CASSQDLGELFF,TGCGCCAGCAGCCAAGATTTAGGGGAGCTGTTTTTT
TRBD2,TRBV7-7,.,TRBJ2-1,CASSLSAQRGAGKQFF,TGTGCTAGCAGCTTAAGTGCCCAGCGGGGCGCGGGCAAGCAGTTCTTC
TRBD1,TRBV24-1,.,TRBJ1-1,CATSDCGTGFLSHDTEAFF,TGTGCCACCAGTGATTGCGGGACAGGGTTTCTTTCACATGACACTGAAGCTTTCTTT
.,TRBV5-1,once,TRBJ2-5,CASSRFVGLQTETQYF,TGCGCCAGCAGCAGGTTCGTTGGACTCCAGACGGAGACCCAGTACTTC
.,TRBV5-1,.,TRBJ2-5,CASSWRSGGGETQYF,TGCGCCAGCAGCTGGAGGTCGGGTGGAGGAGAGACCCAGTACTTC
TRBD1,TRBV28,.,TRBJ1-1,CASSLTGAEAFF,TGTGCCAGCAGCCTGACAGGGGCTGAAGCTTTCTTT
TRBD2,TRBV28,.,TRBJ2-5,CASSSSGSSPWTQYF,TGTGCCAGCAGTTCAAGCGGGAGTTCCCCGTGGACCCAGTACTTC
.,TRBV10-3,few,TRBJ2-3,CAISESGSDTQYF,TGTGCCATCAGTGAGTCCGGTTCAGATACGCAGTATTTT
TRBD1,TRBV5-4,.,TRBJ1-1,CASSQGQGRTEAFF,TGTGCCAGCAGCCAAGGACAGGGCCGCACTGAAGCTTTCTTT
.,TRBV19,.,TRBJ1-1,CASSGVRATNTEAFF,TGTGCCAGTTCCGGGGTGAGGGCGACGAACACTGAAGCTTTCTTT
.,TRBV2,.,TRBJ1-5,CASKMEEGTQHF,TGTGCCAGCAAAATGGAGGAGGGGACTCAGCATTTT
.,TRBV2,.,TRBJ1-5,CASSERFFGVRNQPQHF,TGTGCCAGCAGTGAACGGTTTTTCGGGGTTCGCAATCAGCCCCAGCATTTT
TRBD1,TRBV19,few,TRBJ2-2,CASSETGAPGELFF,TGTGCCAGTAGTGAAACAGGGGCCCCCGGGGAGCTGTTTTTT
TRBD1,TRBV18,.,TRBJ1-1,CASSPQGAEAFF,TGTGCCAGCTCACCTCAGGGGGCTGAAGCTTTCTTT
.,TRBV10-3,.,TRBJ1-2,CAISPDSRYGYTF,TGTGCCATCAGCCCGGACAGCCGCTATGGCTACACCTTC
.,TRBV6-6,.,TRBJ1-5,CASIDSSSRQPQHF,TGTGCCAGCATTGACAGTTCCTCCCGACAGCCCCAGCATTTT
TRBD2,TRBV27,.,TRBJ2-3,CASSFSPGLASTDTQYF,TGTGCCAGCAGTTTTTCCCCGGGACTAGCCTCGACAGATACGCAGTATTTT
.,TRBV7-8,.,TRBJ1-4,CASSFGGEKLFF,TGTGCCAGCAGCTTCGGGGGGGAAAAACTGTTTTTT
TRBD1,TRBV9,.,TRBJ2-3,CASSPRTGAGDTQYF,TGTGCCAGCAGCCCACGGACAGGGGCGGGAGATACGCAGTATTTT
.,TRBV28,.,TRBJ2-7,CASSRGLSYEQYF,TGTGCCAGCAGCCGGGGACTGTCCTACGAGCAGTACTTC
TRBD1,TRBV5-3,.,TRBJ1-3,CARSSGQGGNTIYF,TGTGCCAGAAGTTCCGGACAGGGGGGAAACACCATATATTTT
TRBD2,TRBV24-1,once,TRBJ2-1,CATSESGGPDEQFF,TGTGCCACCAGTGAATCGGGAGGGCCGGATGAGCAGTTCTTC
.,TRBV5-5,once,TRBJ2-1,CASSLQALGYNEQFF,TGTGCCAGCAGCTTGCAAGCTCTCGGCTACAATGAGCAGTTCTTC
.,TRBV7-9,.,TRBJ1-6,CASSLNGDSDSPLHF,TGTGCCAGCAGCTTAAACGGGGACTCGGATTCACCCCTCCACTTT
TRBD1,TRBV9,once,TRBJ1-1,CASSQGANTEAFF,TGTGCCAGCTCCCAGGGGGCGAACACTGAAGCTTTCTTT
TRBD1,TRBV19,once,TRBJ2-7,CASGPRTGNNFGQYF,TGTGCCAGTGGGCCGCGGACAGGGAATAATTTTGGGCAGTACTTC
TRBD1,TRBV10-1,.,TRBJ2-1,CASSRTGGRYNEQFF,TGCGCCAGCAGTCGAACAGGGGGCCGGTACAATGAGCAGTTCTTC
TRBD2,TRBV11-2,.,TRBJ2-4,CASSLVGEGLAKNIQYF,TGTGCCAGCAGCTTAGTCGGGGAGGGACTAGCCAAAAACATTCAGTACTTC
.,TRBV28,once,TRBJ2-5,CASSLGDTNGETQYF,TGTGCCAGCAGTTTAGGGGACACGAACGGGGAGACCCAGTACTTC
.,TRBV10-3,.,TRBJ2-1,CAISESRASVYEQFF,TGTGCCATCAGTGAGTCCAGGGCTAGTGTCTATGAGCAGTTCTTC
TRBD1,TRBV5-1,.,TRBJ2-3,CASSLGIYRGEGTDTQYF,TGCGCCAGCAGCTTGGGGATTTACAGGGGTGAGGGCACAGATACGCAGTATTTT
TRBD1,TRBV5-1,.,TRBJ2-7,CASSRPGQGTYEQYF,TGCGCCAGCAGCAGACCGGGACAGGGGACCTACGAGCAGTACTTC
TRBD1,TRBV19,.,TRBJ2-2,CASSKGAHNTGELFF,TGTGCCAGTAGTAAGGGGGCGCACAACACCGGGGAGCTGTTTTTT
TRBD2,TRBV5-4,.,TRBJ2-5,CASSLEISGSGETQYF,TGTGCCAGCAGCTTGGAAATTAGCGGGAGCGGGGAGACCCAGTACTTC
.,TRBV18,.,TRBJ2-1,CASSPYSQEQFF,TGTGCCAGCTCACCATACAGTCAGGAGCAGTTCTTC
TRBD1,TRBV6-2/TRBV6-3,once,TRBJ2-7,CASSSSGQGLYEQYF,TGTGCCAGCAGCTCTTCGGGACAGGGCCTATACGAGCAGTACTTC
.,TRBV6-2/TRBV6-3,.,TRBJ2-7,CASSPVGRSYEQYF,TGTGCCAGCAGCCCGGTCGGTAGGAGCTACGAGCAGTACTTC